The 2 T cell receptor beta chains below were found in one sample sequenced in a study of radiation and T cells in renal cell carcinoma. The method was immunoSEQ multiplex PCR; TCRdb's version includes in-frame clones alone and lacks a portion of them. This table holds 150,000 or so clones, more than 70% found once. Specified time point: baseline pretreatment blood. Regarding treatment: 15 Gy SBRT to primary tumor, nephrectomy 4 weeks later. The material sequenced was blood, taken from a patient whose treatment included radiotherapy and nephrectomy. The receptor set was obtained from a woman aged 45-65 years with renal cell carcinoma.

This chain uses TRBV2 with TRBJ1-5, with D perhaps TRBD1 (6 bases). V was cut by 0 bases and J by 3 bases, with 15 bases left in between. CDR1 SNHLY and CDR2 FYNNEI come from the germline V gene. The CDR3 has 17 residues. The CDR3 nucleotides are TGTGCCAGCAGTGAAGCGGTGGGTCCAGGGGCCAATCAGCCCCAGCATTTT. Its translation: CASSEAVGPGANQPQHF. The full variable domain, rest sourced from reference TRBV2 and TRBJ1-5, is EPEVTQTPSHQVTQMGQEVILRCVPISNHLYFYWYRQILGQKVEFLVSFYNNEISEKSEIFDDQFSVERPDGSNFTLKIRSTKLEDSAMYFCASSEAVGPGANQPQHFGDGTRLSIL.

This clone appeared a single time. This rearrangement joins TRBV5-1 to TRBJ2-1; D might be TRBD1 (7 bases). The germline V and J ends were trimmed by 0 bases and 7 bases, with 17 bases remaining between them. The CDR3 is made up of 16 amino acids. Germline values: CDR1 SGHRS, CDR2 YFSETQ. The CDR3 DNA reads TGCGCCAGCAGCTTGGAGGGTCCCCAGGGGGGAAATGAGCAGTTCTTC. This translates into CASSLEGPQGGNEQFF. Full variable domain (outside the CDR3, taken from reference TRBV5-1 and TRBJ2-1): KAGVTQTPRYLIKTRGQQVTLSCSPISGHRSVSWYQQTPGQGLQFLFEYFSETQRNKGNFPGRFSGRQFSNSRSEMNVSTLELGDSALYLCASSLEGPQGGNEQFFGPGTRLTVL.